Listed here are 24 T cell receptor beta chains from one sample, sequenced in a study of vaccination and CD4 T cells after COVID-19 (dated by TCRdb to between 2022 and 2023). The meaning of the sample's treatment or condition label: approximately 10-day PBMC culture with coronavirus spike peptide pools or control peptides (ViraFEST assay). The antigens of these receptors remain unknown. The receptor library was made with PCR. Sequencing was performed on an Illumina iSeq 100. At the Johns Hopkins FTIC core, DNA from the cultured CD4+ T cells underwent TCR sequencing with the Oncomine TCR Beta short-read assay. TCRdb's own reprocessing of the public reads used fastp at Q25 and MiXCR and kept productive beta chains. Each record represents a unique CDR3 protein, reported with the most common genes and DNA among its rows. Within this sample are tens of thousands of distinct CDR3 sequences, with 45% to 60% of them counted one time only. The leading ten clones occupy approximately 6% of the sample.

The source material was CD4+ T cells from blood, cultured in vitro. These receptors originate from a human donor who had recovered from COVID-19.

In this sample, this clonotype turned up a few times. This chain links TRBV7-2 with TRBJ1-6, with 9 bases fitting TRBD1. CDR1 SGHTA and CDR2 FQGNSA come from the germline V gene. The CDR3 consists of 14 residues. V lost 7 bases, J lost 10 bases, and 8 bases stayed unmatched. This chain's CDR3 is CASNLDRGQSPLHF. Written as DNA, the CDR3 is TGTGCCAGCAACTTGGACAGGGGTCAGTCACCCCTCCACTTT.

The chain combines TRBV7-3 with TRBJ2-2, with TRBD2 as a possible D gene (6 bases). Trimming pared 5 bases from V and 5 bases from J, leaving 18 bases between. The CDR3 consists of 16 residues. Per germline, CDR1 SGHTA and CDR2 FQGTGA. The CDR3 bases are TGTGCCAGCAGCCCAAACGCCCATGGGGGGACCGGGGAGCTGTTTTTT. It codes for CASSPNAHGGTGELFF. Full variable domain (missing parts from reference TRBV7-3 and TRBJ2-2): GAGVSQTPSNKVTEKGKYVELRCDPISGHTALYWYRQSLGQGPEFLIYFQGTGAADDSGLPNDRFFAVRPEGSVSTLKIQRTERGDSAVYLCASSPNAHGGTGELFFGEGSRLTVL.

The V and J genes are TRBV7-2 and TRBJ2-3; D not resolved. The CDR3 spans 12 residues. Trimming shortened V by 2 bases and J by 1 base, and 1 base separated the two germline ends. The germline CDR1 and CDR2 sequences are SGHTA and FQGNSA. The CDR3: CASSLRTDTQYF. Written as DNA, the CDR3 is TGTGCCAGCAGCTTACGCACAGATACGCAGTATTTT.

This clonotype ranks as medium-sized. The V and J genes are TRBV6-1 and TRBJ1-5, with 8 bases that match TRBD1. V shed 9 bases and J 5 bases; nucleotides not matched to a gene: 15. This CDR3 region has 16 residues. Germline values: CDR1 MNHNS, CDR2 SASEGT. DNA of the CDR3: TGTGCCAGTCACAGCCCCCACAGACAGGGGCATCAGCCCCAGCATTTT. Translation: CASHSPHRQGHQPQHF.

This clonotype was seen a handful of times. The V call is TRBV29-1, the J call TRBJ1-5; perhaps TRBD1 as D (5 bases). With 6 bases removed from V and 7 bases from J, the gap between germline ends came to 13 bases. The CDR3 contains 12 residues. Per the germline V gene, CDR1 is SQVTM and CDR2 is ANQGSEA. The CDR3 nucleotides are TGCAGCGTGGGGGATTCCGAGCAGCCCCAGCATTTT. Its translation is CSVGDSEQPQHF.

J is TRBJ1-1 and V is TRBV5-1, with a weak D call TRBD1 (5 bases). Germline V gene lookup returns CDR1 SGHRS and CDR2 YFSETQ. V was trimmed by 2 bases and J by 6 bases, leaving 17 bases between them. The CDR3 has 15 residues. CDR3 sequence: CASSFGLEGYAEAFF. The CDR3 DNA is TGCGCCAGCAGCTTCGGTCTCGAGGGGTACGCTGAAGCTTTCTTT.

J is TRBJ2-2 and V is TRBV19; perhaps D is TRBD1 or TRBD2 (5 bases each). This CDR3 has 14 amino acids. Per germline, CDR1 LNHDA and CDR2 SQIVND (reference sequence). The V end was cut by 8 bases, the J end by 8 bases, with 18 bases between. The CDR3 nucleotides read TGTGCCAGTGAGGGGCCATGCCGACCAGGGGAGCTGTTTTTT. It translates to CASEGPCRPGELFF.

The chain uses TRBV5-6 and TRBJ1-1; perhaps TRBD1 as D (5 bases). The V end was cut by 4 bases, the J end by 5 bases, with 15 bases between. This CDR3 comprises 14 residues. Germline V gene lookup returns CDR1 SGHDT and CDR2 YYEEEE. The CDR3 loop reads CASSMSEGETEAFF. Here the CDR3 DNA reads TGTGCCAGCAGCATGTCTGAAGGGGAAACTGAAGCTTTCTTT.

The DNA for the CDR3 is TGTGCCAGCACTCCGGGACAGGAAATAGATACGCAGTATTTT. Its translation is CASTPGQEIDTQYF. The chain recombines TRBV27 with TRBJ2-3, with 8 bases fitting TRBD1. Germline CDR1 reads MNHEY; CDR2 reads SMNVEV (reference sequence). The trim removed 7 bases at V and 5 bases at J, leaving 8 bases unmatched. The CDR3 runs 14 residues.

This clonotype has a handful of counts. CDR3: CASSGQGYGYTF. The CDR3 DNA reads as TGCGCCAGCAGCGGACAGGGATATGGCTACACCTTC. The chain is built from TRBV5-1 and TRBJ1-2, with 8 nucleotides matching TRBD1. This CDR3 has 12 residues. Trimming removed 4 bases from V and 5 bases from J; junction bases left unmatched: 1. Germline lookup yields CDR1 SGHRS and CDR2 YFSETQ.

The J gene is TRBJ1-4, the V gene TRBV2, with TRBD1 matching 8 bases. V shed 6 bases and J 3 bases; nucleotides not matched to a gene: 3. CDR1 is SNHLY, CDR2 FYNNEI, per germline. This CDR3 spans 14 amino acids. Here the CDR3 reads CASRTGAANEKLFF. DNA for the CDR3: TGTGCCAGCAGGACAGGGGCGGCTAATGAAAAACTGTTTTTT.

V gene TRBV7-9 combines with J gene TRBJ2-2; TRBD2 agrees at 8 bases. J gave up 5 bases and V 5 bases, and 4 bases lay outside the gene matches. The CDR3 totals 14 residues. CDR1 is SEHNR, CDR2 FQNEAQ, per germline (reference sequence). For the CDR3, the DNA is TGTGCCAGCAGCGGGACTAGGAAGACCGGGGAGCTGTTTTTT. Translated, it gives CASSGTRKTGELFF.

DNA of the CDR3: TGTGCCAGCAGCCAAAGCAGCGAGGACGAGCAGTTCTTC. Its translation is CASSQSSEDEQFF. V usage is TRBV4-2 and J usage is TRBJ2-1; D unclear. Germline lookup yields CDR1 LGHNA and CDR2 YNFKEQ. CDR3 size: 13 residues. Trimming pared 2 bases from V and 10 bases from J, leaving 12 bases between.

The genes are TRBV7-8 and TRBJ1-5; the match to TRBD1 covers 8 bases. This CDR3 spans 14 amino acids. Unmatched junction bases numbered 0, after V lost 3 bases and J lost 2 bases. Germline V lookup: CDR1 SGHVS, CDR2 FQNEAQ. In nucleotides, the CDR3 is TGTGCCAGCAGCTTGACAGGGGGCAATCAGCCCCAGCATTTT. Its translation: CASSLTGGNQPQHF.

This rearrangement joins TRBV20-1 to TRBJ2-5; 8 bases agree with TRBD1. In germline, CDR1 is DFQATT, CDR2 SNEGSKA (reference sequence). This CDR3 contains 15 residues. The trim removed 6 bases at V and 12 bases at J, leaving 21 bases unmatched. Here the CDR3 reads CSALPRTGQARREYF. CDR3 bases: TGCAGTGCCCTCCCGCGGACAGGGCAAGCGAGAAGAGAGTACTTC.

In its sample, this clonotype was seen a few times. V and J are TRBV10-3 and TRBJ1-2; D call uncertain. Looked up from germline, CDR1 is ENHRY and CDR2 is SYGVKD. CDR3 length: 12 amino acids. The germline V and J ends were trimmed by 4 bases and 7 bases, with 10 bases remaining between them. This chain's CDR3 is CAISAGEGGYTF. The CDR3 DNA sequence: TGTGCCATCAGTGCAGGAGAGGGTGGCTACACCTTC.

The chain recombines TRBV27 with TRBJ2-7; D unresolved. The germline V gene encodes CDR1 MNHEY and CDR2 SMNVEV (reference sequence). The germline V and J ends were trimmed by 11 bases and 0 bases, with 17 bases remaining between them. The CDR3 totals 14 residues. The CDR3 is CAAAQKPSSYEQYF. Here the CDR3 DNA reads TGTGCCGCTGCTCAGAAACCAAGCTCCTACGAGCAGTACTTC.

This clonotype was recorded a few times. The chain has TRBV12-3 or TRBV12-4 and TRBJ1-2; possible D gene TRBD1, 5 bases. V shed 5 bases and J shed 4 bases, with 14 bases lying between them. The CDR3 runs to 14 residues. CDR3 sequence (DNA): TGTGCCAGCAGTCGGAGCGGGGGAACCTATGGCTACACCTTC. It yields the protein CASSRSGGTYGYTF.

This chain connects TRBV6-5 to TRBJ1-5; tentatively, D is TRBD1 (6 bases). Germline loops: CDR1 MNHEY, CDR2 SVGAGI. V dropped 2 bases and J dropped 2 bases, with 10 bases sitting between them. The length of the CDR3 is 15 residues. CDR3 DNA: TGTGCCAGCAGTTACAGGGGGGGCGGCAATCAGCCCCAGCATTTT. It translates to CASSYRGGGNQPQHF.

This clonotype occurred a few times. The rearrangement links TRBV20-1 to TRBJ2-5, with D uncertain. This CDR3 is 12 amino acids long. Trimming removed 0 bases from V and 4 bases from J, with 6 bases in between. Looked up from germline, CDR1 is DFQATT and CDR2 is SNEGSKA (reference sequence). DNA of the CDR3: TGCAGTGCTAGAGACCCGGTAGAGACCCAGTACTTC. Translated, it gives CSARDPVETQYF.

V and J are TRBV25-1 and TRBJ1-1, with a weak D call TRBD1 (6 bases). Germline assignment: CDR1 MGHDK and CDR2 SYGVNS. This CDR3 contains 18 residues. Trimming left V 3 bases short and J 1 base short, with 21 bases between. The CDR3 sequence is CASSESTGLSLQNTEAFF. CDR3 nucleotide sequence: TGTGCCAGCAGTGAGTCCACAGGGCTTTCTCTCCAGAACACTGAAGCTTTCTTT.

The V and J genes are TRBV7-2 and TRBJ1-1; TRBD1 agrees at 7 bases. With V trimmed by 4 bases and J by 3 bases, 2 bases remained unmatched. The CDR3 consists of 13 residues. Germline CDR1 and CDR2: SGHTA and FQGNSA. CDR3 protein: CASSSGQDTEAFF. CDR3 coding DNA: TGTGCCAGCAGCTCCGGACAGGACACTGAAGCTTTCTTT.

The CDR3 loop reads CASSLEGTGHGYTF. CDR3 nucleotide sequence: TGCGCCAGCAGCTTGGAAGGGACAGGGCATGGCTACACCTTC. The chain joins TRBV5-1 to TRBJ1-2; 9 nucleotides line up with TRBD1. The CDR3 contains 14 residues. CDR1 and CDR2 from the germline V gene are SGHRS and YFSETQ. V shed 0 bases and J 6 bases; nucleotides not matched to a gene: 3.

The genes are TRBV6-5 and TRBJ2-3; 8 nucleotides line up with TRBD2. The CDR3 has 16 residues. Looked up from germline, CDR1 is MNHEY and CDR2 is SVGAGI. V dropped 0 bases and J dropped 4; count of bases not matched to a gene: 6. The chain's CDR3 is CASSYSVSSGPDTQYF. In DNA form, the CDR3 reads TGTGCCAGCAGTTACTCGGTGTCTAGCGGGCCAGATACGCAGTATTTT.